These T cell receptor beta chains were read from a single sample in a study of blood T cell repertoires in COVID-19. This table comes from immunoSEQ multiplex PCR, and its TCRdb copy is limited to in-frame clones, with some not included. Among 250,000 to 300,000 clones listed, approximately 93% were seen once. The sample taken for sequencing was peripheral blood. The origin of the receptors is a woman in her twenties or thirties with COVID-19, enrolled during active disease. The conserved cysteine and the conserved F or W are not part of the CDR3 here.

TRBV6-2/TRBV6-3,ASSYAGTGYGYT
TRBV24-1,ATSDVRQGYEQY
TRBV29-1,SVDRGDDTQY
TRBV5-5,ASSLGRQGYQPQH
TRBV11-2,ASSSPTGLAGGQPYEQY
TRBV5-6,ASSLMGRENEQY
TRBV9,ASSATSGGRSNEQF
TRBV5-1,ASSPRTANTEAF
TRBV12-5,ASGSPNSGRTNEQF
TRBV2,ASRPDTSNEQF
TRBV7-9,ASREGLLYNEQF
TRBV27,ASSFRTKGLYEQY
TRBV28,ASSPLTGMADTQY
TRBV10-3,AISPDRDYGYT
TRBV14,ASSNLVDSFTDTQY
TRBV2,ASRPRGANTEAF
TRBV27,ASSPQGGSGEAF
TRBV11-1,ASSLLGLGTDTQY
TRBV14,ASSQLQAGATEAF
TRBV6-5,ASSSSGGTEAF
TRBV11-2,ASRVGLINSPLH
TRBV3-1/TRBV3-2,ASSLTSAGASINWQF
TRBV7-3,ASSLSGSYGYT
TRBV5-6,ASSLDRYYGYT
TRBV11-2,ASSFPRGGVNTEAF
TRBV6-5,ASSFQGVVGTEAF
TRBV7-9,ASSLRDSSYNSPLH
TRBV9,ASSAHHYNEQF
TRBV2,ASTTGEYQPQH
TRBV24-1,ATNPLFKGQKETQY
TRBV18,ASSPMDRGNQPQH